The source of this TCR beta chain is a study of Ad26.COV2.S vaccination and SARS-CoV-2 variants (dated by TCRdb to the early 2020s). Regarding the complete study: Vaccine-arm donors were drawn from COV1001, a multicentre, randomized, double-blind, placebo-controlled phase I-IIa trial of Ad26.COV2.S in healthy adults. TCRbeta repertoire sequencing served as the tool for gauging how specific and how broad the SARS-CoV-2-reactive T cell receptors were following Ad26.COV2.S vaccination. A total of 32 samples were included in the TCR-sequenced set, comprising roughly 19 Ad26.COV2.S vaccine recipients, 5 placebo recipients and 8 SARS-CoV-2 convalescent individuals. Ad26.COV2.S was given intramuscularly at 5x10^10 or 1x10^11 viral particles, as a single shot or as two shots 56 days apart. Participants in the trial were split at random into five groups of five each, receiving low-dose or high-dose Ad26.COV2.S once or twice, or else placebo on both occasions. Throughout the experiments and outcome assessment, investigators stayed blinded to trial group allocation.

Looking up the germline V gene yields CDR1 MNHEY and CDR2 SVGAGI. Including cysteine and phenylalanine, the CDR3 has 15 amino acids. Just the 45-base CDR3 DNA is kept, in frame starting at base 1. V was cut back by 8 bases and J by 2 bases, leaving a gap of 18 bases between them. Remarks on this clone: The antigen this receptor binds is unknown. Per-base quality was not reported, and no clone a single base away is much larger than it.

Reading the label with the study, this specimen's treatment or condition is: approximately 18 received Ad26.COV2.S at low or high dose, single or two shots; roughly five received placebo; per-sample allocation not given. Repertoires of vaccine and placebo recipients were sequenced from samples taken on day 63 after the first injection. In Cohort 1b, roughly 25 adults aged 18-55 years were enrolled at a single site in Boston, USA, between 29 July and 7 August 2020. Ad26.COV2.S was a replication-incompetent adenovirus type 26 vector that expressed a prefusion-stabilized SARS-CoV-2 spike protein derived from the original Wuhan strain. The immunoSEQ Assay was used to sequence TCRbeta CDR3 regions. After extraction, genomic DNA underwent amplification by bias-controlled multiplex PCR, followed by high-throughput sequencing. As for how the authors treated the data: To quantify the absolute abundance of every unique TCRbeta CDR3 region, sequences were collapsed and filtered. Usable DNA was measured by amplifying reference genes present in all nucleated cells, and TCRbeta template counts were normalized to that usable DNA to estimate T cell fraction. Repertoire TCRs were annotated as SARS-CoV-2-specific by exact matching of V gene, CDR3 amino acid sequence and J gene to a known reactive TCR set. The reference SARS-CoV-2 TCR set was derived from MIRA and filtered for enrichment in COVID-19-positive ImmuneCODE repertoires, a step that removed public or cross-reactive TCRs. Using the MIRA antigens, annotated TCRs were further analysed by specific ORF or by position within an ORF. Depth was the summed frequency of annotated unique rearrangements, while breadth was defined as annotated unique rearrangements over total unique productive rearrangements. Two-sided Wilcoxon rank-sum tests were applied when comparing TCR breadth between groups. TCRdb's version of the immuneACCESS table is confined to in-frame rearrangements and falls short of the full clone set. An unresolved V gene accounts for under half of the shortfall where checked; the remainder is of unknown origin. V and J calls and clone size follow that table, whereas D and trimming were derived from the DNA. The sample records approximately 480,000 clones, approximately 90% of which are singletons. The top ten constitute roughly 13% of the sample.

The paper's findings and limits, for the study overall: Compared with placebo recipients, Ad26.COV2.S recipients showed higher spike-specific TCR breadth (P = 0.0014). Vaccine and placebo recipients had similar non-spike TCR breadth, a finding consistent with the vaccine containing only spike. After vaccination, substantial breadth of spike-specific CD8+ and CD4+ T cell responses was reported. The study was not powered to compare responses between vaccine doses or regimens. According to the authors, total T cell responses may have been underestimated by the TCR breadth and depth analyses.

The rearranged chain carries TRBV6-5 and TRBJ1-1; no D segment can be confidently identified. The TCR originated in a person between 18 and 65 years old who received the Ad26.COV2.S COVID-19 vaccine or a placebo. The sample in question was peripheral blood, obtained in a trial of Ad26.COV2.S vaccine versus placebo. The nucleotide sequence reads as follows: TGTGCCAGCGGTCGGGCAGGAATGTTTAACACTGAAGCTTTCTTT. This is translated as CASGRAGMFNTEAFF.